This is a list of T cell receptor beta chains from one sample in a study of shared clonotypes between healthy human individuals. The assay was immunoSEQ multiplex PCR, and TCRdb's table has in-frame clones only and misses some. The sample yields some 1,100,000 clones, about 80% seen once. Sequencing was done on a sample of memory CD4+ T cells from PBMCs. The receptors originated from a man younger than 35 in good health. Some clones in this sample may be carry-over from other donors' samples. Both conserved end residues are part of each CDR3. The order of the fields is J gene, D gene, clone size, V gene, CDR3 DNA, CDR3 protein. D genes are given only for firm matches. Only part of the rows carry a size: once, few, many, or a class if the clone is expanded.

TRBJ1-2 NA once TRBV6-6 TGTGCCAGCAGTCTTGACAGTTATGGCTACACCTTC CASSLDSYGYTF
TRBJ2-1 NA many TRBV20-1 TGCAGTGCCTATTGGGGGCATGAGCAGTTCTTC CSAYWGHEQFF
TRBJ2-5 NA NA TRBV7-3 TGTGCCAGCAGTCGACGGTTTCAAGAGACCCAGTACTTC CASSRRFQETQYF
TRBJ2-7 NA NA TRBV5-4 TGTGCCAGCAGCTTGGGAGCCGCAGTGTACGAGCAGTACTTC CASSLGAAVYEQYF
TRBJ2-6 NA few TRBV10-3 TGTGCCATCGCCAGGGGGAGGGACTCTGGGGCCAACGTCCTGACTTTC CAIARGRDSGANVLTF
TRBJ2-1 TRBD1 NA TRBV7-9 TGTGCCAGCAGCCCTCCGGGACAGGGGGTTGAGCAGTTCTTC CASSPPGQGVEQFF
TRBJ1-3 NA few TRBV11-2 TGTGCCAGCAGCTTAGTACGCGGTAGCACCGGTGGAAACACCATATATTTT CASSLVRGSTGGNTIYF
TRBJ2-6 NA NA TRBV28 TGTGCCAGCAAGGTCTCTGGGGCCAACGTCCTGACTTTC CASKVSGANVLTF
TRBJ2-3 TRBD2 NA TRBV30 TGTGCCTGGGGATCTAGCGGGAGCTTCGATACGCAGTATTTT CAWGSSGSFDTQYF
TRBJ2-7 NA NA TRBV6-1 TGTGCCAGCAGTGAAGCGCTTAACGTCTACGAGCAGTACTTC CASSEALNVYEQYF
TRBJ2-7 NA NA TRBV14 TGTGCCAGCAGCCTAGATTACGAGCAGTACTTC CASSLDYEQYF
TRBJ1-3 NA NA TRBV5-1 TGCGCCAGCAGAAATACAGGCTCTGGAAACACCATATATTTT CASRNTGSGNTIYF
TRBJ2-1 TRBD2 NA TRBV7-8 TGTGCCAGCAGCTTACTAGCGGGCAATGACAATGAGCAGTTCTTC CASSLLAGNDNEQFF
TRBJ2-2 NA NA TRBV5-1 TGCGCCAGCAGCCCTACGGTGGGCACCGGGGAGCTGTTTTTT CASSPTVGTGELFF
TRBJ1-3 NA once TRBV7-6 TGTGCCAGCAGCTTAGAGGTCTCTGGAAACACCATATATTTT CASSLEVSGNTIYF
TRBJ1-1 NA NA TRBV7-4 TGTGCCAGCAGCCGACAGTTCGAAGCTTTCTTT CASSRQFEAFF
TRBJ2-7 TRBD2 NA TRBV30 TGTGCCTGGATGGGGCTAGCGGGGACCGAGCAGTACTTC CAWMGLAGTEQYF
TRBJ2-3 TRBD2 once TRBV5-1 TGCGCCAGCAGCTTAGGGGGACTAGGGGACACAGATACGCAGTATTTT CASSLGGLGDTDTQYF
TRBJ2-3 NA NA TRBV25-1 TGTGCCAGCAGTGGGAAGCGTGGGGCGGGATCCCCAGATACGCAGTATTTT CASSGKRGAGSPDTQYF
TRBJ1-4 NA NA TRBV5-5 TGTGCCAGCAGCTCCTTTGGGGCGGTTTATGAAAAACTGTTTTTT CASSSFGAVYEKLFF
TRBJ2-7 TRBD1 NA TRBV27 TGTGCCAGCGGACTCCGGGACAGGGGCTACGAGCAGTACTTC CASGLRDRGYEQYF
TRBJ2-2 NA NA TRBV11-2 TGTGCCAGCCAGCTTCAGCGGGCCGGGGAGCTGTTTTTT CASQLQRAGELFF
TRBJ2-5 NA NA TRBV7-9 TGTGCCAGCAGCTTAAGGGCTGGATCCCGCCAAGAGACCCAGTACTTC CASSLRAGSRQETQYF
TRBJ2-3 NA once TRBV7-2 TGTGCCAGCAGCTTGAGAGATACGCAGTATTTT CASSLRDTQYF
TRBJ2-1 TRBD2 NA TRBV4-1 TGCGCCAGCAGCCAAGTAGGGGCGGGAGGGGTCTACAATGAGCAGTTCTTC CASSQVGAGGVYNEQFF
TRBJ1-1 TRBD1 NA TRBV5-1 TGCGCCAGCAGCTCGAACCCCGGGACAGGGCCTGAAGCTTTCTTT CASSSNPGTGPEAFF
TRBJ2-3 NA NA TRBV5-5 TGTGCCAGCAGCTTGGGACTCCCGCTTAACACAGATACGCAGTATTTT CASSLGLPLNTDTQYF
TRBJ2-7 TRBD1 few TRBV5-1 TGCGCCAGCAGCTTGGAGGGGGCGACCTACGAGCAGTACTTC CASSLEGATYEQYF
TRBJ2-3 TRBD1 NA TRBV9 TGTGCCAGCAGCGTAGCTATTTTGGGACAGTCCACAGATACGCAGTATTTT CASSVAILGQSTDTQYF
TRBJ2-5 TRBD2 NA TRBV13 TGTGCCAGCAGCTGGAGCGGGAGTCGGGAGACCCAGTACTTC CASSWSGSRETQYF
TRBJ1-1 NA many TRBV11-2 TGTGCCAGCAGCTTAGTGTTTGGACAGTTTAACACTGAAGCTTTCTTT CASSLVFGQFNTEAFF